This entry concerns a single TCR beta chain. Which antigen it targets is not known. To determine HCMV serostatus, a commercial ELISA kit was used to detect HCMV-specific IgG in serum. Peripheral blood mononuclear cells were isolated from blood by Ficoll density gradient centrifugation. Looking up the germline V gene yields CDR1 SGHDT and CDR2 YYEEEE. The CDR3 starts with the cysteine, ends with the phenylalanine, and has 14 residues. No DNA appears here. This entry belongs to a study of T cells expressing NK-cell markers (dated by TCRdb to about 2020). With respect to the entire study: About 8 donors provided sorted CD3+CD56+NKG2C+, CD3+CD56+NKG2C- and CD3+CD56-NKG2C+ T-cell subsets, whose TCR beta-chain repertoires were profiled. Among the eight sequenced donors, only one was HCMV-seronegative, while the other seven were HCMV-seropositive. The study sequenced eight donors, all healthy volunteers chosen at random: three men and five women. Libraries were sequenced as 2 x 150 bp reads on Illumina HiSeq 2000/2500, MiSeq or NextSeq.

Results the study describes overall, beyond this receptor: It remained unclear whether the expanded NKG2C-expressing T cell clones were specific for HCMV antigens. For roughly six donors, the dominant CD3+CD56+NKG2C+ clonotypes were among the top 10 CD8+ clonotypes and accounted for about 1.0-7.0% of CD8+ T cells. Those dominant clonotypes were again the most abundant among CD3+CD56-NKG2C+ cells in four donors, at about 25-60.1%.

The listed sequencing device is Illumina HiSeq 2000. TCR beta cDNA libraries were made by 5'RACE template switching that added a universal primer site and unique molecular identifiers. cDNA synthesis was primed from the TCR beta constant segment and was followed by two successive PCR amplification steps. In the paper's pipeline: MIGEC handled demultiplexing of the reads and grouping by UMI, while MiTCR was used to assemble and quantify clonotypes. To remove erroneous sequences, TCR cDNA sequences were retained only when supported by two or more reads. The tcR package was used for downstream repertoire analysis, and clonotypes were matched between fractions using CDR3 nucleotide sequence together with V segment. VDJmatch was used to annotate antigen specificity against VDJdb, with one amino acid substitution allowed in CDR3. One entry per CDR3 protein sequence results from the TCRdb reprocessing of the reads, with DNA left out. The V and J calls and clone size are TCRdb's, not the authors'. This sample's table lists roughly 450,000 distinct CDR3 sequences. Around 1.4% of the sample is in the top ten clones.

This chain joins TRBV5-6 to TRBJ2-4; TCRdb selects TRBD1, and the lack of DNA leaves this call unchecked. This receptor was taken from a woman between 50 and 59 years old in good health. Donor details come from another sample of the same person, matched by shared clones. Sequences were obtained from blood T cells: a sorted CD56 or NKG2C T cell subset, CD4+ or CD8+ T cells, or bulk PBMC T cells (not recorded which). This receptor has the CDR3 CASSSPGGAYIQYF.